What follows are 19 T cell receptor beta chains derived from one specimen sequenced in a study of shared clonotypes between healthy human individuals. Data came from immunoSEQ multiplex PCR; TCRdb stores just in-frame clones and leaves some out. Of 170,000 or so clones in the sample, around 63% were seen once. The sequenced sample was memory CD4+ T cells sorted from blood. Subset noted: CD45RA-negative fraction. The receptor set was obtained from a man aged 25-45 years in good health.

This clone has only a few counts. The rearrangement links TRBV19 to TRBJ1-5; perhaps TRBD1 as D (5 bases). The CDR3 is 14 amino acids. Per germline, CDR1 LNHDA and CDR2 SQIVND (reference sequence). V was pared by 4 bases and J by 2 bases, with 9 bases between. This chain's CDR3 is CASSKDMGNQPQHF. The CDR3 DNA reads TGTGCCAGTAGTAAGGACATGGGCAATCAGCCCCAGCATTTT.

This clone occurred once. The V call is TRBV25-1, the J call TRBJ2-3; TRBD1 aligns across 7 bases. The CDR3 is made up of 14 amino acids. Germline V CDR1 and CDR2: MGHDK, SYGVNS. The V and J ends lost 3 bases and 5 bases, in that order; junction bases with no gene match: 5. The CDR3 spells CASSEPGTVDTQYF. In nucleotides, the CDR3 is TGTGCCAGCAGTGAGCCCGGGACAGTAGATACGCAGTATTTT.

The chain recombines TRBV18 with TRBJ2-1, with a weak D call TRBD2 (6 bases). The CDR3 has 16 residues. Trimming shortened V by 1 base and J by 5 bases, and 15 bases separated the two germline ends. CDR1 is KGHSH, CDR2 LQKENI, per germline. Here the CDR3 reads CASSPLREVIDNEQFF. The CDR3 nucleotides are TGTGCCAGCTCACCACTGCGGGAAGTTATCGACAATGAGCAGTTCTTC. Looking up the rest from reference TRBV18 and TRBJ2-1 gives the full variable domain: NAGVMQNPRHLVRRRGQEARLRCSPMKGHSHVYWYRQLPEEGLKFMVYLQKENIIDESGMPKERFSAEFPKEGPSILRIQQVVRGDSAAYFCASSPLREVIDNEQFFGPGTRLTVL.

This sequence joins TRBV5-5 and TRBJ2-5, with D tentatively TRBD1 (6 bases). Germline V CDR1 and CDR2: SGHKS, YYEKEE (reference sequence). This CDR3 spans 13 amino acids. Trimming stripped 3 bases from V and 3 bases from J, with 9 bases between. CDR3 nucleotide sequence: TGTGCCAGCAGCTGGGCAGGGGAAGAGACCCAGTACTTC. This translates into CASSWAGEETQYF.

The chain has TRBV20-1 and TRBJ2-1; D not certain. The CDR3 has 11 residues. Trimming shortened V by 8 bases and J by 4 bases, and 9 bases separated the two germline ends. Germline CDR1 reads DFQATT; CDR2 reads SNEGSKA (reference sequence). As DNA, the CDR3 is TGCAGTCCCTTTGAGTACAATGAGCAGTTCTTC. This encodes CSPFEYNEQFF.

The chain joins TRBV6-1 to TRBJ1-4, with 8 bases aligning to TRBD1. CDR1 is MNHNS and CDR2 is SASEGT in the germline V gene. The junction had 17 bases not matched to a gene; V was cut back by 4 bases and J by 7 bases. This CDR3 has 18 residues. Written as DNA, the CDR3 is TGTGCCAGCAGTGCCCTGATCAGGACAGGGAAGGGACGTGAAAAACTGTTTTTT. Translated: CASSALIRTGKGREKLFF.

This clone was observed a few times. The chain uses TRBV7-9 and TRBJ1-1; perhaps TRBD1 as D (5 bases). This CDR3 is built from 15 residues. V gave up 5 bases and J gave up 4 bases, with 17 bases separating them. Germline loops: CDR1 SEHNR, CDR2 FQNEAQ (reference sequence). Written as DNA, the CDR3 is TGTGCCAGCAGCCCCGTTGGGGGGGTGACCACTGAAGCTTTCTTT. Protein product: CASSPVGGVTTEAFF. Based on the CDR3 plus reference TRBV7-9 and TRBJ1-1, the full variable domain is DTGVSQNPRHKITKRGQNVTFRCDPISEHNRLYWYRQTLGQGPEFLTYFQNEAQLEKSRLLSDRFSAERPKGSFSTLEIQRTEQGDSAMYLCASSPVGGVTTEAFFGQGTRLTVV.

V usage is TRBV19 and J usage is TRBJ2-1; 14 nucleotides align to TRBD2. Germline loops: CDR1 LNHDA, CDR2 SQIVND (reference sequence). The CDR3 has 15 residues. The V gene end was trimmed by 6 bases and the J gene end by 12 bases; junction bases not matched to a gene: 10. In nucleotides, the CDR3 is TGTGCCAGTAGACCCGGACTAGCGGGAGGCAGGGTGCAGTTCTTC. Amino acids: CASRPGLAGGRVQFF.

This chain connects TRBV5-1 to TRBJ2-5; 15 bases match TRBD2. V lost 4 bases, J lost 5 bases, and 3 bases stayed unmatched. CDR3 length: 15 amino acids. Per the germline V gene, CDR1 is SGHRS and CDR2 is YFSETQ. The CDR3 DNA is TGCGCCAGCAGCCGCGGGACTAGCGGGAGGGAGACCCAGTACTTC. Protein sequence: CASSRGTSGRETQYF. The complete variable domain, with remaining parts taken from reference TRBV5-1 and TRBJ2-5, reads KAGVTQTPRYLIKTRGQQVTLSCSPISGHRSVSWYQQTPGQGLQFLFEYFSETQRNKGNFPGRFSGRQFSNSRSEMNVSTLELGDSALYLCASSRGTSGRETQYFGPGTRLLVL.

This chain joins TRBV25-1 and TRBJ2-7, with a tentative D call TRBD1 (5 bases). The germline gives CDR1 MGHDK, CDR2 SYGVNS. Deletions cut 3 bases from V and 6 bases from J, with 12 bases between. This CDR3 has 13 residues. The CDR3 coding sequence is TGTGCCAGCAGTGACCACCAGGGCGGCGAGCAGTACTTC. It specifies CASSDHQGGEQYF.

The chain recombines TRBV7-2 with TRBJ2-2; D may correspond to TRBD1 or TRBD2 (5 bases each). V was cut by 1 base and J by 4 bases, with 16 bases left in between. This CDR3 has 17 amino acids. The germline gives CDR1 SGHTA, CDR2 FQGNSA. In DNA form, the CDR3 reads TGTGCCAGCAGCTTAGTCCCCTCCGGGACCATCACCGGGGAGCTGTTTTTT. This gives the protein CASSLVPSGTITGELFF.

The gene calls are TRBV10-2 and TRBJ1-5, with D perhaps matching TRBD1 (5 bases). V was clipped by 4 bases and J by 4 bases, with 8 bases between them. Germline V CDR1 and CDR2: WSHSY, SAAADI. The CDR3 consists of 13 residues. The CDR3 DNA follows: TGCGCCAGCAGTGTGACAGCTAATCAGCCCCAGCATTTT. Protein sequence: CASSVTANQPQHF.

The J gene is TRBJ2-7, the V gene TRBV19; D possibly corresponds to TRBD1 (5 bases). V was trimmed by 4 bases and J by 2 bases, leaving 9 bases between them. CDR1 LNHDA and CDR2 SQIVND come from the germline V gene (reference sequence). The CDR3 has 13 residues. Written as DNA, the CDR3 is TGTGCCAGTAGTACTACAGGTGCCTACGAGCAGTACTTC. This gives the protein CASSTTGAYEQYF. Combining the CDR3 with reference TRBV19 and TRBJ2-7 gives the whole variable domain DGGITQSPKYLFRKEGQNVTLSCEQNLNHDAMYWYRQDPGQGLRLIYYSQIVNDFQKGDIAEGYSVSREKKESFPLTVTSAQKNPTAFYLCASSTTGAYEQYFGPGTRLTVT.

The gene calls are TRBV7-2 and TRBJ2-1; no clear D. CDR3 length: 13 amino acids. Germline-derived CDR1 and CDR2 are SGHTA and FQGNSA. The V end was cut by 5 bases, the J end by 6 bases, with 11 bases between. The CDR3 nucleotides are TGTGCCAGCAGCCTCATCTACGGCAATGAGCAGTTCTTC. Residues: CASSLIYGNEQFF.

This clone turned up a few times. The chain has TRBV6-6 and TRBJ1-2; D perhaps matches TRBD1 (5 bases). V lost 6 bases and J 6 bases, leaving 8 bases between the germline ends. CDR1 is MNHNY and CDR2 is SVGAGI in the germline V gene (reference sequence). This CDR3 comprises 11 residues. The DNA of the CDR3 is TGTGCCAGCAGGCGGGGGGATGGCTACACCTTC. Translation: CASRRGDGYTF.

The J gene is TRBJ2-1, the V gene TRBV19; either TRBD1 or TRBD2 may fit D (5 bases each). CDR1 is LNHDA, CDR2 SQIVND, per germline (reference sequence). The CDR3 runs to 14 residues. V was trimmed by 2 bases and J by 7 bases, leaving 12 bases between them. CDR3 sequence reads: CASSISGGRNEQFF. For the CDR3, the DNA is TGTGCCAGTAGTATAAGTGGGGGTAGGAATGAGCAGTTCTTC.

J is TRBJ2-2 and V is TRBV11-3; perhaps TRBD2 as D (5 bases). Germline loops: CDR1 SGHNT, CDR2 YENEEA. The length of the CDR3 is 17 residues. Deletions cut 0 bases from V and 5 bases from J, with 16 bases between. As DNA, the CDR3 is TGTGCCAGCAGCTTAGATCCCCAGTATGGCGGGACCGGGGAGCTGTTTTTT. Translation gives CASSLDPQYGGTGELFF.

The J gene is TRBJ2-1, the V gene TRBV7-2; TRBD2 aligns across 14 bases. J gave up 9 bases and V 4 bases, and 11 bases lay outside the gene matches. Germline V gene lookup returns CDR1 SGHTA and CDR2 FQGNSA. This CDR3 has 17 residues. CDR3 DNA sequence: TGTGCCAGCAGCTCGACCACCCCGGGACTAGCGGGAGCTGAGCAGTTCTTC. Protein product: CASSSTTPGLAGAEQFF.

CDR3 nucleotide sequence: TGTGCCAGCAGCTTGGGACCAGGGGGCGAAAACATTCAGTACTTC. It is translated as CASSLGPGGENIQYF. V usage is TRBV5-6 and J usage is TRBJ2-4, with 8 bases fitting TRBD1. Per germline, CDR1 SGHDT and CDR2 YYEEEE. The CDR3 extends over 15 amino acids. Trimming cost V 0 bases and J 5 bases; bases outside gene matches: 4.